Reported below is one T cell receptor (beta chain). What this receptor recognizes is not known. The input lacks base qualities; no much larger clone sits a single base away. The data were taken from a study of cytomegalovirus exposure and HLA in healthy donors (dated by TCRdb to 2017 to 2019). About the study as a whole: An earlier analysis of 550 to 700 of the donors reported roughly 300 Gb of sequence data and some 120 million unique TCR beta sequences from approximately 180 million T cells. The study aimed to test whether signatures of past pathogen exposure could be identified by cataloging public T cell receptors. Rather than using new phenotypic data, the later analysis identified candidate immune exposures from TCR beta sequences and from how often those sequences occurred across donors. Of the roughly 400 genotyped donors, about 80% fell in the genetic ancestry cluster associated with self-reported Caucasian donors. High-throughput TCR immunosequencing, statistical association of individual TCRs with disease status, and machine learning were combined to predict cytomegalovirus infection status. To decide whether each TCR beta V gene segment behaved as functional or pseudogenic, an earlier analysis of 587 of the donors relied on high-throughput TCR beta sequencing. An early release that covered about 600 HLA-typed donors contained approximately 300 gigabases of sequencing data and around 85 million unique TCR sequences. A few DR-DQ haplotypes were treated as single units for association and clustering because of strong linkage in the cohort. Besides the first cohort of about 730 subjects, a separate validation cohort made up of 120 or so different subjects was used. Typing coverage differed by locus: A, B, C, DRB1 and DQB1 were typed in roughly 620-630 donors, DQA1 in 500 to 550, DPA1 in roughly 590, and DPB1 in just under 480. In a later genetic analysis, genome-wide SNP genotypes for about three fifths of the roughly 670 donors were used, and that subset was treated as a discovery cohort. Across about 370 genotyped donors of the cohort, an average of roughly 230,000 unique TCR beta nucleotide sequences per donor were sequenced, and roughly 20% of those sequences were non-productive. The T cell repertoires of around 670 subjects were profiled by immunosequencing and related to cytomegalovirus serostatus. Donor age, sex, ethnicity and CMV serostatus were collected together with the repertoire data. A later analysis re-analyzed previously published TCR beta repertoires from roughly 630 donors and added high-resolution HLA genotyping to study TCR occurrence patterns. Every discovery cohort repertoire had been produced on one sequencing platform. Both class I and class II loci were covered by HLA typing, at four-digit resolution.

Results the study describes overall, beyond this receptor: According to a later genetic analysis, donors in an Asian-associated ancestry cluster had fewer N-insertions in productive TCRs than the approximately 650-donor mean. In vitro tests confirmed that three of the cytomegalovirus-associated TCR beta chains recognize cytomegalovirus antigens. A later analysis associated about 18,000 TCR beta sequences with specific HLA alleles at a false discovery rate of 0.05. The classifier was reported to diagnose cytomegalovirus status with high specificity and sensitivity in both the original cohort and the validation cohort. In a later genetic analysis, a missense DCLRE1C variant was associated with V-gene and J-gene trimming of TCR beta chains, and the association was replicated in an independent cohort. HLA typing was unavailable for some donors at each locus, so association tests used only the typed subset. Most TCR sequences were seen in very few donors, while some public TCRs were found in many individuals. In the study, roughly 160 TCR beta chains were listed as associated with cytomegalovirus. Most CMV-associated TCR beta chains appeared to be HLA-restricted in a later analysis, and the HLA associations seemed to be driven largely by CMV exposure. Strong co-occurrence of HLA alleles, especially DR and DQ, made assigning TCR associations to individual alleles difficult. Presence/absence analyses assumed roughly uniform sequencing depth across donors, an assumption that may not hold. In a later analysis, TCR association rates were found to vary across HLA loci, with the most associated TCRs seen for DRB1 alleles and the fewest for HLA-C alleles. Some IMGT-functional V segments, including TRBV6-2 and TRBV6-3, could not be told apart with the 87-base-pair reads, so those segments were excluded. A cluster of highly shared sequence variants was judged likely to represent a technical artifact of the sequencing pipeline. According to the authors, the approach could potentially be generalized to other disease states and immunological phenotypes. A later analysis reported that several top co-occurrence clusters appeared linked to parvovirus B19, influenza, CMV and Epstein-Barr virus. Linkage disequilibrium might explain the correlated functional status among segregating V segments, but an unknown experimental factor could not be ruled out. For the cohort, immune exposure information was limited to CMV serostatus. Broadly in line with IMGT annotations, most TCR beta V segments showed up in productive rearrangements about 90% or about 30% of the time in an earlier analysis of a few hundred of the donors. A further reported finding was that TCR beta sequences accurately predicted the HLA-A and HLA-B alleles for most subjects in the first cohort. Because counts were too low, seventeen rarely observed V segments, including chromosome 9 orphons, were excluded from the earlier analysis of roughly 580 of the donors. In this cohort, only TCR beta chains were sequenced, and detectable features were limited by the absence of alpha or paired-chain data. In a later analysis, HLA-associated TCR beta chains were found to be more clonally expanded and to have lower generation probabilities than equally common non-associated chains.

Library preparation employed the immunoSEQ multiplex PCR assay. For the multiplex PCR, a mixture combining 60 forward primers for TCR Vbeta segments and 13 reverse primers for TCR Jbeta segments was used. Amplification of the CDR3 region of rearranged TCR beta genes was performed with a multiplex PCR assay on genomic DNA. On the Illumina HiSeq System, the amplified TCR beta libraries were sequenced as 87-base-pair reads. Processing in the source paper ran as follows. In a later analysis, approximately 74 million unique TCR beta chains were counted across the roughly 610 repertoires, and roughly 11 million of these chains were shared by at least two donors. Raw reads were error-corrected and collapsed into unique sequences by a nearest-neighbor algorithm in which closely related sequences were merged to remove PCR and sequencing errors. CDR3 sequences were aligned to IMGT reference sequences to assign V, D and J gene segments. For a sequence to be retained, at least a six-nucleotide match to both a V gene segment and a J gene segment was required. Rearrangements were called productive when the CDR3 lacked stop codons and stayed in frame with V and J; all others were non-productive. CDR3 was defined according to IMGT convention as the region running from the second conserved V-encoded cysteine to the conserved J-encoded phenylalanine. The earlier analysis of a few hundred of the donors excluded any sequence lacking an unambiguous match to a single V gene segment. In an earlier analysis of roughly 500 of the donors, V segments were called functional above 56.7% productive rearrangements and were called segregating when the between-donor standard deviation exceeded 5%. A statistical classification framework was developed to diagnose cytomegalovirus status using the catalog of TCR beta chain sequences. In a later analysis, TCR nucleotide sequences were compared against IMGT/GENE-DB human TR gene sequences so that V and J genes could be assigned. Using the TCRdist pipeline, a later analysis assigned CDR3 sequences along with most-parsimonious VDJ recombination scenarios. A later analysis defined each TCR beta chain by its CDR3 amino acid sequence plus V-gene family, and excluded reads lacking a unique V-gene family. As a way to deal with suspected cross-contamination and a sequencing artifact, a later analysis dropped hundreds of nucleotide sequences that were highly shared and had low generation probability. In a later analysis, a clonal expansion index for each public chain was calculated from normalized within-repertoire ranks of inferred template counts. In a later analysis, generation probabilities were computed with a VDJ recombination model fitted to out-of-frame rearrangements, and the resulting probabilities were checked against IGoR. In a later analysis, hypergeometric tests were used to score TCR-TCR, TCR-HLA and TCR-CMV co-occurrence, with a repertoire-size bias correction applied to TCR pairs. In a later analysis, false discovery rates were estimated by permuting HLA or CMV assignments 20 times. A later analysis grouped co-occurring TCRs with DBSCAN, adding TCRdist sequence similarity when clustering within HLA-allele-positive subsets. Repertoires with fewer than 30,000 or more than 120,000 public chains, plus five repertoires with anomalous nucleotide sharing, were excluded from co-occurrence clustering. This immuneACCESS table, as held by TCRdb, lists in-frame sequences with V and J called but not all clones. Of the missing ones, under half trace to an unresolved V gene in checked studies; the others have no known cause. V and J calls plus clone size are reproduced from that table; the DNA served to infer D and trimming. This sample is represented by around 100,000 clones; about 72% of them were singletons. The ten largest clones represent under 20% of the sample.

The cohort was made up of approximately 700 healthy bone marrow donors. All cohort members were sampled while nominally healthy, although unrecorded immune exposures were likely present. The donor was CMV seropositive and belonged to the group of about 290 seropositive cohort members. Every donor gave a peripheral blood sample, and the peripheral blood mononuclear cells from that sample were used for TCR beta sequencing. The Qiagen DNeasy Blood Extraction Kit was used to extract genomic DNA from the blood cell samples. Taken from cysteine to phenylalanine, the CDR3 has 13 residues. Only the CDR3 part of the read is kept: 39 bases, read in frame from the first base. As encoded in the germline V gene, CDR1 is MNHNS while CDR2 is SASEGT. At the junction V is shortened by 2 bases and J by 7 bases, with 9 bases in between.

The sequenced material came from PBMCs. The chain links TRBV6-1 with TRBJ1-5; confidence is insufficient to name the D gene. The receptor was isolated from a woman in her fifties or sixties in good health and CMV-seropositive. The sequenced DNA: TGTGCCAGCAGTGAATCAGGATTCCAGCCCCAGCATTTT. Its protein reads: CASSESGFQPQHF.